This T cell receptor (beta chain) was recovered during a study of tumor-infiltrating lymphocytes in primary liver carcinoma. Study background: The tumors, T1-T3 N0M0 lesions, were about 4.2 to 11 cm across.

Taking roughly 20-34 mg of unsorted bulk tissue, the authors co-extracted RNA and DNA. V gave up 2 bases and J gave up 8 bases, with 9 bases separating them. Germline loops: CDR1 PRHDT, CDR2 FYEKMQ (reference sequence). This CDR3 region has 13 residues. A remark on this clonotype: A much larger clone lies a single base off, so this may be a read error. Here the CDR3 omits its conserved ending phenylalanine or tryptophan, so a read error is the likely source.

The investigators made TCR beta cDNA from about 500 ng total RNA, using a constant-region primer. Nested multiplex PCR, run for three rounds with slightly modified ARM-PCR, yielded TCR beta libraries. PCR rounds one and two used TRBV1-TRBV30 forward primers with a C-beta reverse primer for roughly 10 cycles each. TCRdb redid the calling of the multiplex PCR reads with MiXCR, one entry per CDR3 protein. The data show about 96,000 distinct CDR3 sequences, with around 70% seen just once and roughly 27% held by the top ten. Input material: tumor-adjacent normal liver tissue. The sequence came from a man aged 35 to 55 with primary liver carcinoma and hepatitis B virus infection. V gene TRBV13 combines with J gene TRBJ1-4; D call uncertain. The CDR3 loop reads CASSLRSAEKLFI. The DNA of the CDR3 is TGTGCCAGCAGCTTAAGGAGCGCGGAAAAACTGTTTATT.